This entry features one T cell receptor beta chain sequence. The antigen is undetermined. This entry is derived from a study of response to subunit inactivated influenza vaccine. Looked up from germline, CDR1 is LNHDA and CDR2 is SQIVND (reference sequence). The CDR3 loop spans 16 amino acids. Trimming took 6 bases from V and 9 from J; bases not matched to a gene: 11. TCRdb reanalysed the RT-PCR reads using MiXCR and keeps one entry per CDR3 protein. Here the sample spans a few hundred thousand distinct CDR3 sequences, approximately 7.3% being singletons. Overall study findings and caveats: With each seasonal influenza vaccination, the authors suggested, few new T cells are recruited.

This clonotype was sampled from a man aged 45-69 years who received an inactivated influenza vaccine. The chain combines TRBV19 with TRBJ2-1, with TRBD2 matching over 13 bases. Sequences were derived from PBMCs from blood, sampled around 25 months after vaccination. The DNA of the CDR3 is TGTGCCAGTAGCCGAAGAACTAGCGGGAGGGCCCTTGAGCAGTTCTTC. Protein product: CASSRRTSGRALEQFF.